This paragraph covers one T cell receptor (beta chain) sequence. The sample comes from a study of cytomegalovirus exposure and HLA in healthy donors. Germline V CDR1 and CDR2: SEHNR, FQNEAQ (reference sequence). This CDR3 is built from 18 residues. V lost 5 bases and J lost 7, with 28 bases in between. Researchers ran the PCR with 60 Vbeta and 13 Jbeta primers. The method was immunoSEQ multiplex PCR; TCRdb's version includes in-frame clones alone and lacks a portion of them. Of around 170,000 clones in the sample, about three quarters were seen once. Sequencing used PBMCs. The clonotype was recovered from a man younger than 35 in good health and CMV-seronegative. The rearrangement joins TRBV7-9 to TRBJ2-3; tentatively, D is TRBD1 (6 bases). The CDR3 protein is CASSTRPGHDAIGNTQYF. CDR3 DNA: TGTGCCAGCAGCACCCGGCCGGGACACGACGCTATAGGGAATACGCAGTATTTT. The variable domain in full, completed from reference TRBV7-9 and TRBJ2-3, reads DTGVSQNPRHKITKRGQNVTFRCDPISEHNRLYWYRQTLGQGPEFLTYFQNEAQLEKSRLLSDRFSAERPKGSFSTLEIQRTEQGDSAMYLCASSTRPGHDAIGNTQYFGPGTRLTVL.